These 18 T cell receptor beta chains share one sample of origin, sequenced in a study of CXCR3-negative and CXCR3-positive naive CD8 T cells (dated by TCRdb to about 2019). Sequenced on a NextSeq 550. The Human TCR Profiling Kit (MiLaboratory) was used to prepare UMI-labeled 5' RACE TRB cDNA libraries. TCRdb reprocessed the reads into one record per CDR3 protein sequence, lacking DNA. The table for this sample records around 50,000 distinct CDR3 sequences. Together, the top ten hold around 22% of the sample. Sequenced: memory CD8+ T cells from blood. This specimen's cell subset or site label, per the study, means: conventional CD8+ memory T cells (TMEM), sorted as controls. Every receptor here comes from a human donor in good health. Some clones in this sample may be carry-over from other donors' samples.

The CDR3 region is CSVYRNTEAFF. The rearrangement uses TRBV29-1 and TRBJ1-1. CDR1 is SQVTM, CDR2 ANQGSEA, per germline. This CDR3 contains 11 residues.

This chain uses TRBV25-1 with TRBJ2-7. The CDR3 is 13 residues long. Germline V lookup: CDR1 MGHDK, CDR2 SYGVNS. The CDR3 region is CASSERTIGEQYF.

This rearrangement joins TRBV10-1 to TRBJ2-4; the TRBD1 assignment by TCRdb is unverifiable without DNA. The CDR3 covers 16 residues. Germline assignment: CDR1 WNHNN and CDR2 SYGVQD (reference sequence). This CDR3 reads CASSDPSGDGKNIQYF.

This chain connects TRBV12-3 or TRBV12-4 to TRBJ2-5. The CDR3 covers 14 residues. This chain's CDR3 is CASSFPTSQETQYF.

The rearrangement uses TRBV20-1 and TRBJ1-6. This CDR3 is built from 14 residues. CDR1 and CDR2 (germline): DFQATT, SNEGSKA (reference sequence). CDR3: CSARGGVENSPLHF.

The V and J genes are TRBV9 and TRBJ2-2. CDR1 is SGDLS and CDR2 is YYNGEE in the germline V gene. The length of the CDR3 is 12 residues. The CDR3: CASSDLSGELFF.

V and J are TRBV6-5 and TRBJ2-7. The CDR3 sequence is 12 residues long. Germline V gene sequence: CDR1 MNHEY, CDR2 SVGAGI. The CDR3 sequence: CASTTLTYEQYF.

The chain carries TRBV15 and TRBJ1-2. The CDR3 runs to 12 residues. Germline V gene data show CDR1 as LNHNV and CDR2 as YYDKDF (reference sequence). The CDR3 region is CATKEANYGYTF. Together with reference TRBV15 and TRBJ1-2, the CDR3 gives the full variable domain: DAMVIQNPRYQVTQFGKPVTLSCSQTLNHNVMYWYQQKSSQAPKLLFHYYDKDFNNEADTPDNFQSRRPNTSFCFLDIRSPGLGDTAMYLCATKEANYGYTFGSGTRLTVV.

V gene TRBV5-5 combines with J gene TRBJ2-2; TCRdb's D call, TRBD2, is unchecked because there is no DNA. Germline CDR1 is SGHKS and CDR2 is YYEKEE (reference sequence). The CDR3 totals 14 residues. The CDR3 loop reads CASGLAVNTGELFF.

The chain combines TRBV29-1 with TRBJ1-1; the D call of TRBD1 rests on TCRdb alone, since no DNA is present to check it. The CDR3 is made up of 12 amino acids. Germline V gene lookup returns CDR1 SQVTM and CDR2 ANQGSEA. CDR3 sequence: CSVEGQAPEAFF. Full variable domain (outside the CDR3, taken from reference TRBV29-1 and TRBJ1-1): SAVISQKPSRDICQRGTSLTIQCQVDSQVTMMFWYRQQPGQSLTLIATANQGSEATYESGFVIDKFPISRPNLTFSTLTVSNMSPEDSSIYLCSVEGQAPEAFFGQGTRLTVV.

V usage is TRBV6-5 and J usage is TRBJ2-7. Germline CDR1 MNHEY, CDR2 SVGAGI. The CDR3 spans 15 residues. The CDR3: CASSYSRGNSYEQYF.

The CDR3 sequence: CSAPDGNSYNSPLHF. V is TRBV20-1 and J is TRBJ1-6; TCRdb proposes TRBD1, but this gene call is untestable without DNA. CDR1 is DFQATT and CDR2 is SNEGSKA in the germline V gene (reference sequence). The CDR3 totals 15 residues.

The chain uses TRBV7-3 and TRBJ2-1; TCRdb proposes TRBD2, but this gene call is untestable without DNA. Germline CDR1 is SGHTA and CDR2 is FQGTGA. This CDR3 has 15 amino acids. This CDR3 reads CASSSREDGPDEQFF. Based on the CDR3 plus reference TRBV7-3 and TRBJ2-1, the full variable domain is GAGVSQTPSNKVTEKGKYVELRCDPISGHTALYWYRQSLGQGPEFLIYFQGTGAADDSGLPNDRFFAVRPEGSVSTLKIQRTERGDSAVYLCASSSREDGPDEQFFGPGTRLTVL.

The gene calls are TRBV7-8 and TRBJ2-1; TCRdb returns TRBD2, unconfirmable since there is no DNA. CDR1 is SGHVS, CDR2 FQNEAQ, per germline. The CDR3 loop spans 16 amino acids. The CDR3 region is CASSLALGRPNNEQFF.

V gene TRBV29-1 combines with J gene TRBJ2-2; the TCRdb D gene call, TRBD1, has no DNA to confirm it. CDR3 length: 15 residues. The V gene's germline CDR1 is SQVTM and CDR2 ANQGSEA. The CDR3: CSVPTGVLGTGELFF.

The CDR3: CASSQSRGGGRKETQYF. The chain is built from TRBV4-3 and TRBJ2-5; with no DNA, the TCRdb D assignment of TRBD1 cannot be verified. CDR3 length: 17 amino acids. Per the germline V gene, CDR1 is LGHNA and CDR2 is YSLEER.

The CDR3 loop is CSARPGDVKPGYTF. V is TRBV20-1 and J is TRBJ1-2; the D call of TRBD1 rests on TCRdb alone, since no DNA is present to check it. Germline lookup yields CDR1 DFQATT and CDR2 SNEGSKA (reference sequence). The CDR3 has 14 residues.

Here the CDR3 reads CASSLSTLRAYQPQHF. J is TRBJ1-5 and V is TRBV7-2. CDR1 SGHTA and CDR2 FQGNSA come from the germline V gene. The length of the CDR3 is 16 residues.